This TCR beta chain was sequenced during a study of response to subunit inactivated influenza vaccine (dated by TCRdb to 2016 to 2019). Turning to the overall study: Deep quantitative T cell receptor repertoire profiling was used in the study to track responses to a trivalent subunit inactivated influenza vaccine. Study-level results and caveats: The authors suggested that each seasonal influenza vaccination may recruit only a limited number of new T cells.

The method was RT-PCR. The sequencing machine was an Illumina HiSeq 2500. The public reads were reprocessed in TCRdb via fastp at Q25 and MiXCR, keeping in-frame beta chains. Each entry merges the rows of one CDR3 protein and shows their most common DNA and genes. Across this sample there are under 850,000 distinct CDR3 sequences, with around 18% seen only once. The ten largest clones add up to 11% of the sample. The germline V gene encodes CDR1 MGHDK and CDR2 SYGVNS. Compared with germline, V lacks 7 bases and J lacks 1 base; bases without a gene match: 6. Including cysteine and phenylalanine, the CDR3 has 15 amino acids. Of all the DNA, just the CDR3 is kept, 45 bases in frame from base 1. For this clonotype: The antigen it binds to is not known. No quality values exist for individual bases; no much larger clone is one base distant.

The sequencing used PBMCs from blood, collected about 5 days after vaccination. This clonotype was sampled from a man aged 45-65 years who received an inactivated influenza vaccine. Donor details come from another sample of the same person, matched by shared clones. The sequence is built from TRBV25-1 and TRBJ2-3; 9 middle bases align to TRBD2. The DNA sequence is as follows: TGTGCCAGCACCCCGACTAGCGGTGGCACAGATACGCAGTATTTT. Translated, it gives CASTPTSGGTDTQYF. The reference TRBV25-1 and TRBJ2-3 proteins fill in what lies around the CDR3, so the full variable domain reads EADIYQTPRYLVIGTGKKITLECSQTMGHDKMYWYQQDPGMELHLIHYSYGVNSTEKGDLSSESTVSRIRTEHFPLTLESARPSHTSQYLCASTPTSGGTDTQYFGPGTRLTVL.